These 26 T cell receptor beta chains share one sample of origin, sequenced in a study of memory CD4+ T cells and cytomegalovirus serostatus. The protocol was immunoSEQ multiplex PCR, while the TCRdb copy is restricted to in-frame clones and leaves out a portion. The top ten hold under 0.5% of the sample, which has tens of thousands of clones, approximately 86% seen once. Single viable CD3+CD4+CD8-CD45RO+ cells were sorted as the memory CD4+ T cells. The sample was memory CD4+ T cells from blood. The source is an adult in good health and CMV-seronegative. Some clones in this sample may be carry-over from other donors' samples.

This chain joins TRBV28 and TRBJ1-4; 7 nucleotides match TRBD1. The CDR3 contains 15 residues. V gave up 3 bases and J gave up 5 bases; unmatched junction bases: 6. CDR1 is MDHEN, CDR2 SYDVKM, per germline. DNA for the CDR3: TGTGCCAGCAGTTTCACCGGGACAGCAAATGAAAAACTGTTTTTT. Its translation: CASSFTGTANEKLFF.

The chain has TRBV9 and TRBJ2-5, with D hard to call. This CDR3 spans 13 amino acids. Germline V gives CDR1 SGDLS, CDR2 YYNGEE. The V gene lost 0 bases and the J gene lost 2 bases, with 5 bases spanning the gap. CDR3 loop: CASSVDKQETQYF. The CDR3 region has the DNA TGTGCCAGCAGCGTAGACAAACAAGAGACCCAGTACTTC.

The rearrangement joins TRBV15 to TRBJ2-2; tentatively, D is TRBD1 or TRBD2 (5 bases each). Germline-derived CDR1 and CDR2 are LNHNV and YYDKDF (reference sequence). Trimming pared 4 bases from V and 4 bases from J, leaving 19 bases between. This CDR3 region has 17 residues. The CDR3 loop reads CATSTDLRDGGTGELFF. The CDR3 DNA follows: TGTGCCACCAGCACGGACCTACGGGACGGTGGCACCGGGGAGCTGTTTTTT.

This chain links TRBV4-1 with TRBJ2-6; 8 bases are shared with TRBD1. The germline V gene encodes CDR1 MGHRA and CDR2 YSYEKL. Germline trimming cut 3 bases from V and 0 bases from J; bases unmatched to any gene: 1. CDR3 length: 16 amino acids. The CDR3 region is CASSHGQGSGANVLTF. The CDR3 DNA is TGCGCCAGCAGCCATGGACAGGGCTCTGGGGCCAACGTCCTGACTTTC.

For the CDR3, the DNA is TGCGCCAGCAGCCGAGATTTCAGCTCCTACAATGAGCAGTTCTTC. It specifies CASSRDFSSYNEQFF. The chain uses TRBV4-3 and TRBJ2-1, with D unresolved. The CDR3 has 15 amino acids. V lost 4 bases, J lost 0 bases, and 10 bases lay in between. CDR1 and CDR2 from the germline V gene are LGHNA and YSLEER.

V and J are TRBV19 and TRBJ2-7; tentative D call: TRBD1 (5 bases). This CDR3 is 13 amino acids long. Trimming took 6 bases from V and 3 from J, leaving 12 bases between them. From germline, CDR1 is LNHDA and CDR2 SQIVND (reference sequence). The CDR3 loop reads CASSKQVFYEQYF. CDR3 nucleotide sequence: TGTGCCAGTAGCAAACAGGTTTTCTACGAGCAGTACTTC.

The count of this clone is one. The J gene is TRBJ1-5, the V gene TRBV27; D not resolved. Germline CDR1 MNHEY, CDR2 SMNVEV (reference sequence). V gave up 8 bases and J gave up 5 bases, with 13 bases separating them. This CDR3 is built from 13 residues. The CDR3 is CASGQKGDQPQHF. The CDR3 nucleotides are TGTGCCAGCGGGCAGAAGGGAGATCAGCCCCAGCATTTT.

This clone is a singleton in its sample. The chain couples TRBV7-6 to TRBJ2-3, with D perhaps matching TRBD1 (6 bases). Trimming shortened V by 5 bases and J by 5 bases, and 11 bases separated the two germline ends. CDR3 length: 13 residues. Germline assignment: CDR1 SGHVS and CDR2 FNYEAQ. The CDR3 DNA sequence: TGTGCCAGCAGCCCAAACAGGGTAGATACGCAGTATTTT. Its translation is CASSPNRVDTQYF. Filled out from reference TRBV7-6 and TRBJ2-3, the complete variable domain reads GAGVSQSPRYKVTKRGQDVALRCDPISGHVSLYWYRQALGQGPEFLTYFNYEAQQDKSGLPNDRFSAERPEGSISTLTIQRTEQRDSAMYRCASSPNRVDTQYFGPGTRLTVL.

V is TRBV7-2 and J is TRBJ2-7; 9 nucleotides line up with TRBD2. CDR1 and CDR2 from the germline V gene are SGHTA and FQGNSA. This CDR3 spans 14 amino acids. The trim removed 0 bases at V and 6 bases at J, leaving 3 bases unmatched. DNA for the CDR3: TGTGCCAGCAGCTTAGCTAGCGGGAGTGGCGAGCAGTACTTC. It yields the protein CASSLASGSGEQYF. The full variable domain, completed using reference TRBV7-2 and TRBJ2-7, is GAGVSQSPSNKVTEKGKDVELRCDPISGHTALYWYRQSLGQGLEFLIYFQGNSAPDKSGLPSDRFSAERTGGSVSTLTIQRTQQEDSAVYLCASSLASGSGEQYFGPGTRLTVT.

This clone showed up just a few times. The chain recombines TRBV10-1 with TRBJ2-2, with 9 bases aligning to TRBD2. The CDR3 is 16 residues long. Germline CDR1 WNHNN, CDR2 SYGVQD (reference sequence). The J segment lost 3 bases and the V segment lost 4 bases, leaving 6 bases of the junction unmatched. CDR3 DNA sequence: TGCGCCAGCAGTGCAGCGGGAGGCGGGGACACCGGGGAGCTGTTTTTT. It codes for CASSAAGGGDTGELFF.

The chain uses TRBV5-4 and TRBJ1-1; D call uncertain. This CDR3 has 14 amino acids. CDR1 and CDR2 (germline): SGHNT, YYREEE (reference sequence). V was trimmed by 2 bases and J by 0 bases, leaving 8 bases between them. The CDR3 nucleotides read TGTGCCAGCAGCTTTGGAGTACTGAACACTGAAGCTTTCTTT. Translated, it gives CASSFGVLNTEAFF.

V gene TRBV5-4 combines with J gene TRBJ2-7; D is unclear. The V end lost 3 bases, the J end lost 0 bases, and 7 bases lay between the germline ends. Germline-derived CDR1 and CDR2 are SGHNT and YYREEE (reference sequence). The CDR3 length is 13 residues. For the CDR3, the DNA is TGTGCCAGCAGCTCCGACACCTCCTACGAGCAGTACTTC. Translated: CASSSDTSYEQYF.

The CDR3 here is CASSFQINTGELFF. The CDR3 coding sequence is TGTGCCAGCAGCTTCCAGATCAACACCGGGGAGCTGTTTTTT. The rearrangement uses TRBV7-3 and TRBJ2-2; D is undetermined. This CDR3 is built from 14 residues. Trimming cost V 3 bases and J 2 bases, with 7 bases left between them. Germline V CDR1 and CDR2: SGHTA, FQGTGA.

This chain links TRBV5-1 with TRBJ2-4; 8 bases match TRBD2. The CDR3 has 16 amino acids. The V and J ends lost 5 bases and 0 bases, in that order; junction bases with no gene match: 7. Germline-derived CDR1 and CDR2 are SGHRS and YFSETQ. CDR3 DNA: TGCGCCAGCAGGCCAGCGGGAGAGGCAGCCAAAAACATTCAGTACTTC. It encodes CASRPAGEAAKNIQYF.

This chain connects TRBV12-2 to TRBJ1-5; the D call in the table, TRBD1, was not verified against the DNA. TRBV12-2 is designated a pseudogene. The CDR3 is made up of 14 amino acids. The DNA of the CDR3 is TGTGCAAGTCGCTTAGCACAGGGGGCTCAGCCCCAGCATTTT. Protein: CASRLAQGAQPQHF.

This clone has only one observation. This chain uses TRBV5-1 with TRBJ2-1; D call uncertain. This CDR3 region has 16 residues. V was trimmed by 2 bases and J by 1 base, leaving 13 bases between them. Germline lookup yields CDR1 SGHRS and CDR2 YFSETQ. The chain's CDR3 is CASSLGPPASYNEQFF. CDR3 coding DNA: TGCGCCAGCAGCTTAGGCCCCCCTGCGTCCTACAATGAGCAGTTCTTC.

CDR3 DNA: TGTGCCAGCAGTGTTCTGGGAGGACAGCTGAATTCACCCCTCCACTTT. Residues: CASSVLGGQLNSPLHF. The chain combines TRBV7-8 with TRBJ1-6; D possibly corresponds to TRBD1 (6 bases). Germline loops: CDR1 SGHVS, CDR2 FQNEAQ. V gave up 6 bases and J gave up 7 bases, with 19 bases separating them. The CDR3 has 16 amino acids.

The chain uses TRBV4-1 and TRBJ2-7; D may match TRBD1 or TRBD2 (5 bases each). Germline V CDR1 and CDR2: MGHRA, YSYEKL. The CDR3 spans 15 residues. The ends were cut back, 1 base at V and 6 bases at J, with 16 bases in the middle. Written as DNA, the CDR3 is TGCGCCAGCAGCCAAGTGGGGACCCAGGCAGCCGAGCAGTACTTC. Protein product: CASSQVGTQAAEQYF.

This chain connects TRBV30 to TRBJ1-5; weak D call: TRBD1 (5 bases). Germline values: CDR1 GTSNPN, CDR2 SVGIG (reference sequence). The CDR3 sequence is 13 residues long. The ends were cut back, 1 base at V and 7 bases at J, with 11 bases in the middle. DNA for the CDR3: TGTGCCTGGAGTGGGCAGGGCCAACAGCCCCAGCATTTT. It encodes CAWSGQGQQPQHF. Looking up the rest from reference TRBV30 and TRBJ1-5 gives the full variable domain: SQTIHQWPATLVQPVGSPLSLECTVEGTSNPNLYWYRQAAGRGLQLLFYSVGIGQISSEVPQNLSASRPQDRQFILSSKKLLLSDSGFYLCAWSGQGQQPQHFGDGTRLSIL.

This chain connects TRBV12-5 to TRBJ2-3, with TRBD1 matching 12 bases. The V segment lost 5 bases and the J segment 2 bases; nucleotides outside the gene matches: 17. Germline V gene lookup returns CDR1 LGHNT and CDR2 FRNRAP. The CDR3 runs to 20 residues. The CDR3 region is CASGVRDRGLVRRPTDTQYF. CDR3 bases: TGTGCTAGTGGTGTCCGGGACAGGGGGCTCGTTCGGCGGCCCACAGATACGCAGTATTTT.

This clone turned up a few times. The rearrangement links TRBV13 to TRBJ2-3, with D maybe TRBD1 (5 bases). This CDR3 is 16 amino acids long. Trimming stripped 1 base from V and 4 bases from J, with 15 bases between. The germline V gene encodes CDR1 PRHDT and CDR2 FYEKMQ (reference sequence). In nucleotides, the CDR3 is TGTGCCAGCAGCTTAGAACAGGCCGGTGGGGCAGATACGCAGTATTTT. Protein: CASSLEQAGGADTQYF.

J is TRBJ1-5 and V is TRBV18; no firm D call. The CDR3 extends over 14 amino acids. Per the germline V gene, CDR1 is KGHSH and CDR2 is LQKENI. Trimming shortened V by 3 bases and J by 5 bases, and 11 bases separated the two germline ends. In DNA form, the CDR3 reads TGTGCCAGCTCACCCCATAGGGATTATCAGCCCCAGCATTTT. Translated: CASSPHRDYQPQHF.

The J gene is TRBJ2-5, the V gene TRBV30, with 12 bases matching TRBD2. V was pared by 5 bases and J by 3 bases, with 1 base of the junction left unmatched. This CDR3 contains 13 residues. Germline V gives CDR1 GTSNPN, CDR2 SVGIG (reference sequence). In DNA form, the CDR3 reads TGTGCCTGGGGACTAGCGGGAAAAGAGACCCAGTACTTC. Translation: CAWGLAGKETQYF.

The chain couples TRBV7-2 to TRBJ1-2; D may be TRBD1 (6 bases). This CDR3 comprises 17 residues. Germline V CDR1 and CDR2: SGHTA, FQGNSA. The V gene lost 1 base and the J gene lost 2 bases, with 17 bases spanning the gap. This chain's CDR3 is CASSLGPRGGSNYGYTF. The CDR3 DNA reads TGTGCCAGCAGCTTAGGCCCGAGGGGGGGGAGCAACTATGGCTACACCTTC.

V usage is TRBV4-1 and J usage is TRBJ1-4; no clear D. The CDR3 has 13 amino acids. Germline V gene sequence: CDR1 MGHRA, CDR2 YSYEKL. Trimming removed 6 bases at V and 7 bases at J, with 12 bases between. Written as DNA, the CDR3 is TGCGCCAGCAGTCCTCCCCACAGTGAAAAACTGTTTTTT. This sequence encodes CASSPPHSEKLFF.

The chain employs TRBV12-5 and TRBJ2-3; 12 nucleotides agree with TRBD1. V dropped 2 bases and J dropped 9; count of bases not matched to a gene: 21. Germline V gives CDR1 LGHNT, CDR2 FRNRAP. The CDR3 covers 20 residues. CDR3 sequence: CASGLYSPLRGQGASGTQYF. The CDR3 nucleotides read TGTGCTAGTGGTTTGTATTCCCCTTTAAGGGGACAGGGGGCGTCCGGAACGCAGTATTTT.